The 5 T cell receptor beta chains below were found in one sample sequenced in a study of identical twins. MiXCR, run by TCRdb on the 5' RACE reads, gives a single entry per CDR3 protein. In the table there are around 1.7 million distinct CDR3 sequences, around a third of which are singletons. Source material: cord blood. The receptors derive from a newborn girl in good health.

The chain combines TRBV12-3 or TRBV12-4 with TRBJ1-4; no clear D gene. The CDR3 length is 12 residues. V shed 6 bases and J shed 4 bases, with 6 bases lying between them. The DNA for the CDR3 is TGTGCCAGCAGGTCCATTAATGAAAAACTGTTTTTT. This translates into CASRSINEKLFF.

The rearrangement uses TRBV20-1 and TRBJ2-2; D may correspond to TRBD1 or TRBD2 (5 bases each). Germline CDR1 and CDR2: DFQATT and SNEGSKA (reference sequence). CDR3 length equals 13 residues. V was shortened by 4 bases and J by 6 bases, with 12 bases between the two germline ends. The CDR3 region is CSAILSGPGELFF. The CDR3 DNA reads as TGCAGTGCTATATTGTCGGGGCCCGGGGAGCTGTTTTTT.

CDR3 sequence (DNA): TGTGCCAGCAGCCTAGCGGGGCCACCCAGAGGAAATGAGCAGTTCTTC. Amino acids: CASSLAGPPRGNEQFF. This chain joins TRBV28 and TRBJ2-1; 9 positions match TRBD2. The CDR3 runs 16 residues. Per the germline V gene, CDR1 is MDHEN and CDR2 is SYDVKM. With V trimmed by 6 bases and J by 7 bases, 13 bases remained unmatched. Full variable domain (remainder filled in from reference TRBV28 and TRBJ2-1): DVKVTQSSRYLVKRTGEKVFLECVQDMDHENMFWYRQDPGLGLRLIYFSYDVKMKEKGDIPEGYSVSREKKERFSLILESASTNQTSMYLCASSLAGPPRGNEQFFGPGTRLTVL.

CDR3 bases: TGCGCCAGCAGCCAACTCCTCCTCGTTATAGCGGGGGCCTACAATGAGCAGTTCTTC. It translates to CASSQLLLVIAGAYNEQFF. This sequence joins TRBV4-1 and TRBJ2-1; TRBD2 matches at 9 bases. CDR1 is MGHRA and CDR2 is YSYEKL in the germline V gene. The CDR3 extends over 19 amino acids. With V trimmed by 2 bases and J by 2 bases, 13 bases remained unmatched.

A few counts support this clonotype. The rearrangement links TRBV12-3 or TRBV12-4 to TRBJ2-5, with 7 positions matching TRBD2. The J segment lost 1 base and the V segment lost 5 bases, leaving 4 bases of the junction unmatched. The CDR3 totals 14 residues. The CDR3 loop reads CASSILAVQETQYF. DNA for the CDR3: TGTGCCAGCAGTATCCTAGCGGTCCAAGAGACCCAGTACTTC.